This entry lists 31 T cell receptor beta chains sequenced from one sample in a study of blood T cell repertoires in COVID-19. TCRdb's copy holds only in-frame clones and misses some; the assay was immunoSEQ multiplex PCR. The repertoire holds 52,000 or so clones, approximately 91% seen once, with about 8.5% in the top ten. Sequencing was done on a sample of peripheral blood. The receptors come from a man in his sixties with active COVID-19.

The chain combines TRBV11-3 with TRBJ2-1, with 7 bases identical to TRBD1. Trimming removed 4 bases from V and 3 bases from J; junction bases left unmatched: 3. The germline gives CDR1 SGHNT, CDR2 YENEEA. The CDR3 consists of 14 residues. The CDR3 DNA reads TGTGCCAGCAGCTCTCGGGACAGCTACAATGAGCAGTTCTTC. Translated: CASSSRDSYNEQFF.

In DNA form, the CDR3 reads TGTGCCAGTAGTATGCAGGCGCTAGCGAGAATTTACAATGAGCAGTTCTTC. As protein: CASSMQALARIYNEQFF. This chain links TRBV19 with TRBJ2-1, with TRBD2 as a possible D gene (6 bases). V lost 3 bases to trimming and J lost 4 bases, with 19 bases between them. This CDR3 has 17 residues. Germline CDR1 LNHDA, CDR2 SQIVND (reference sequence).

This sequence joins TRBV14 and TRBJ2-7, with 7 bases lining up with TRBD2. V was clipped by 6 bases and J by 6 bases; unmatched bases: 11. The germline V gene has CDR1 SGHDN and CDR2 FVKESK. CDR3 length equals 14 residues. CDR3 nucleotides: TGTGCCAGCAGTCCCTTTAGCGGCGGGGGCGAGCAGTACTTC. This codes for CASSPFSGGGEQYF.

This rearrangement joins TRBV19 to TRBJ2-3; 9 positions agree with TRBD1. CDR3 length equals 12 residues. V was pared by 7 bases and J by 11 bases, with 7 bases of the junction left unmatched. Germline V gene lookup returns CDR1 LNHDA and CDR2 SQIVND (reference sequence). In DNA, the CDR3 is TGTGCCAGTACCGCGACAGGGGGTGTGCAGTATTTT. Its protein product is CASTATGGVQYF.

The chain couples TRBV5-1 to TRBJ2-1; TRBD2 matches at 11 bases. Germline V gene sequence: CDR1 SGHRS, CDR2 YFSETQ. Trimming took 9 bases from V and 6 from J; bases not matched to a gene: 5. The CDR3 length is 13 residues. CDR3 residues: CAIRLAGFNEQFF. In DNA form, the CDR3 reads TGCGCCATCCGACTAGCGGGATTCAATGAGCAGTTCTTC.

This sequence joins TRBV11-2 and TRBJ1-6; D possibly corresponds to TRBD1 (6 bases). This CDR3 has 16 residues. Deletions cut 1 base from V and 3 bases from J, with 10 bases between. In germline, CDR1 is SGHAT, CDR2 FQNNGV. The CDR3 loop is CASSLAGDLYNSPLHF. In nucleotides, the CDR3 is TGTGCCAGCAGCTTAGCAGGGGACCTCTATAATTCACCCCTCCACTTT.

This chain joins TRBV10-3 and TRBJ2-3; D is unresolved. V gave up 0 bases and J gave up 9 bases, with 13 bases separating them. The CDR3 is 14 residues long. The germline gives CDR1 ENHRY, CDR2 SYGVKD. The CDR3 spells CAISESAILETQYF. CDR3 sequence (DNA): TGTGCCATCAGTGAGTCTGCAATATTAGAGACGCAGTATTTT.

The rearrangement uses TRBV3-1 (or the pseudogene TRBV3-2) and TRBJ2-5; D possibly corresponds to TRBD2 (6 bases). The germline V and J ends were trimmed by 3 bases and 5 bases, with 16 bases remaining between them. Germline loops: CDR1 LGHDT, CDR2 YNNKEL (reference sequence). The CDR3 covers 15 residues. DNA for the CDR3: TGTGCCAGCAGCCATCACCCGGGAGTTCGGGAGACCCAGTACTTC. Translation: CASSHHPGVRETQYF.

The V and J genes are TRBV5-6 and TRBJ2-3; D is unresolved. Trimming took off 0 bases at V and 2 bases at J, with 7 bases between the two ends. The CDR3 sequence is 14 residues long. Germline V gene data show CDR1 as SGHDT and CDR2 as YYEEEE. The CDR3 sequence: CASSLGPNTDTQYF. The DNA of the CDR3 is TGTGCCAGCAGCTTGGGGCCAAACACAGATACGCAGTATTTT. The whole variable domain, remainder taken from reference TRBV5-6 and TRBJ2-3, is DAGVTQSPTHLIKTRGQQVTLRCSPKSGHDTVSWYQQALGQGPQFIFQYYEEEERQRGNFPDRFSGHQFPNYSSELNVNALLLGDSALYLCASSLGPNTDTQYFGPGTRLTVL.

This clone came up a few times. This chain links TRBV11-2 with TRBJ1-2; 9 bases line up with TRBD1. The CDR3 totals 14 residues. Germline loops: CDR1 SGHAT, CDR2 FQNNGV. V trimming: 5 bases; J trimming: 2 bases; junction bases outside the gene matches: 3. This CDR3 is CASSPGTGNYGYTF. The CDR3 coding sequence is TGTGCCAGCAGCCCCGGGACAGGGAACTATGGCTACACCTTC. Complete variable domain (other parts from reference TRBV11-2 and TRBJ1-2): EAGVAQSPRYKIIEKRQSVAFWCNPISGHATLYWYQQILGQGPKLLIQFQNNGVVDDSQLPKDRFSAERLKGVDSTLKIQPAKLEDSAVYLCASSPGTGNYGYTFGSGTRLTVV.

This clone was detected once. The CDR3 protein is CASSLWTISGDTQYF. CDR3 coding DNA: TGTGCCAGCAGTTTGTGGACTATTTCCGGAGATACGCAGTATTTT. The chain combines TRBV28 with TRBJ2-3; maybe TRBD2 (6 bases). This CDR3 spans 15 amino acids. Germline V lookup: CDR1 MDHEN, CDR2 SYDVKM. V was pared by 3 bases and J by 5 bases, with 15 bases between.

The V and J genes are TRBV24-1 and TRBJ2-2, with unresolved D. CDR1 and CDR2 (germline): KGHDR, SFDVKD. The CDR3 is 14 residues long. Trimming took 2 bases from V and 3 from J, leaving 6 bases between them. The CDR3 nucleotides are TGTGCCACCAGTGATTACCGGGACACCGGGGAGCTGTTTTTT. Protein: CATSDYRDTGELFF.

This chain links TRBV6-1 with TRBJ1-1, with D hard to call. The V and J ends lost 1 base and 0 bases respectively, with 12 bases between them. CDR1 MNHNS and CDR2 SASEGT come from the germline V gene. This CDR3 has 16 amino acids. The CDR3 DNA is TGTGCCAGCAGTGAAGGTGACGGACTCATGAACACTGAAGCTTTCTTT. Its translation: CASSEGDGLMNTEAFF.

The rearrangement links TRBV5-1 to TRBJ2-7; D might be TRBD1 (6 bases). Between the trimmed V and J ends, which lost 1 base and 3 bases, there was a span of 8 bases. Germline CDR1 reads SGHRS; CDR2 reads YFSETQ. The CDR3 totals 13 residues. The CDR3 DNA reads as TGCGCCAGCAGCTTGACAGGGCGCTACGAGCAGTACTTC. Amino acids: CASSLTGRYEQYF.

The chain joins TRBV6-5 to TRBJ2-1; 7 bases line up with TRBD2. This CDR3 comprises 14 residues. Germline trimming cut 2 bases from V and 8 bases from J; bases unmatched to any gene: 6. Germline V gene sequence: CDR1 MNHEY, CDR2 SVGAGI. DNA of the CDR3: TGTGCCAGCAGTTACGCTCTCCGGGGGGATGAGCAGTTCTTC. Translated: CASSYALRGDEQFF.

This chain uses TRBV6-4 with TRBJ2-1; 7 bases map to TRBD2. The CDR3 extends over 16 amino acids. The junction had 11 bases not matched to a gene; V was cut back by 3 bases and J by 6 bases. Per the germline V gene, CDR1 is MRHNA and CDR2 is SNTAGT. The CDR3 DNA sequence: TGTGCCAGCAGTGAAATCTGGCGGGAGTCCCGCAATGAGCAGTTCTTC. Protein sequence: CASSEIWRESRNEQFF.

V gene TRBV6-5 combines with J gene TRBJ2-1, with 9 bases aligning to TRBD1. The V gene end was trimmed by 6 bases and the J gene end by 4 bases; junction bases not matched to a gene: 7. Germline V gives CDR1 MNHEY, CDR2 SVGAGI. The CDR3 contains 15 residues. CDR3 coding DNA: TGTGCCAGCAGAGCCGGGACAGGGCGGTACAATGAGCAGTTCTTC. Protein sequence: CASRAGTGRYNEQFF.

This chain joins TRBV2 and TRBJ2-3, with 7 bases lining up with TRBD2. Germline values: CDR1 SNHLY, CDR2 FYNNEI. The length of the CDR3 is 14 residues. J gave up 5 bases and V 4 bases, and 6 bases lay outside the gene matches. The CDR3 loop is CASSVPGGRDTQYF. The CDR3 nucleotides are TGTGCCAGCAGTGTCCCTGGCGGGAGAGATACGCAGTATTTT.

CDR3 nucleotide sequence: TGTGCCAGCAGTGACCAGAACTACTCCTACGAGCAGTACTTC. This gives the protein CASSDQNYSYEQYF. J is TRBJ2-7 and V is TRBV2, with unresolved D. Looked up from germline, CDR1 is SNHLY and CDR2 is FYNNEI. The CDR3 runs 14 residues. V lost 3 bases, J lost 0 bases, and 9 bases lay in between.

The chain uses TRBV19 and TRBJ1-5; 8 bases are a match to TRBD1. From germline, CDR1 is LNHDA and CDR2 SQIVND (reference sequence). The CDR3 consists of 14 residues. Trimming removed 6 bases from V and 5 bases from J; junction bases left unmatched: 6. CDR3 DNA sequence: TGTGCCAGTAGAACCGGGACAGGTCATCAGCCCCAGCATTTT. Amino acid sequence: CASRTGTGHQPQHF.

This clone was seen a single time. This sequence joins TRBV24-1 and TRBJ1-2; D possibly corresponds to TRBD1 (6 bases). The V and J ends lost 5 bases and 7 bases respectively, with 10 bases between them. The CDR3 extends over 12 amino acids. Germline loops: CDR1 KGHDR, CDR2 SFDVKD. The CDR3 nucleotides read TGTGCCACCAGTGGACAACAGGGTGGCTACACCTTC. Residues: CATSGQQGGYTF.

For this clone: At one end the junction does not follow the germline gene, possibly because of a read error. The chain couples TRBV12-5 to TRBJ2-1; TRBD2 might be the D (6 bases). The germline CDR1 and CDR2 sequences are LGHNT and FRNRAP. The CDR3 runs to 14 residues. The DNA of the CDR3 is TGTGCTAGTGCTTTGGGGGGAGCCTGGAATGAGCAGTTCTTC. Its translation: CASALGGAWNEQFF.

CDR3 nucleotide sequence: TGTGCCAGCAGCTTAATAGCGGGAGGTGGTGGCGGTGAGCAGTTCTTC. It yields the protein CASSLIAGGGGGEQFF. The J gene is TRBJ2-1, the V gene TRBV7-3, with 10 bases fitting TRBD2. Germline V CDR1 and CDR2: SGHTA, FQGTGA. With 1 base clipped from V and 9 bases from J, the junction kept 9 bases outside the gene matches. The CDR3 extends over 16 amino acids.

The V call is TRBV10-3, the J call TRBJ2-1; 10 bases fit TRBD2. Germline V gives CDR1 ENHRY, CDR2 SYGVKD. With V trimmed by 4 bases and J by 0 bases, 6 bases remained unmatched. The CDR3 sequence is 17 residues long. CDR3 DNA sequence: TGTGCCATCAGTGGGAAAGAGCGGGAGGGCTCCTACAATGAGCAGTTCTTC. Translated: CAISGKEREGSYNEQFF.

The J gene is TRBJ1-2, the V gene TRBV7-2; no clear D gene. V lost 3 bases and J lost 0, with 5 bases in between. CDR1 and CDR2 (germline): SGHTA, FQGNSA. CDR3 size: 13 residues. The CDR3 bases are TGTGCCAGCAGCTTCCTTTCTAACTATGGCTACACCTTC. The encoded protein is CASSFLSNYGYTF. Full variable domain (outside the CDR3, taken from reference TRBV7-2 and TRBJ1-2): GAGVSQSPSNKVTEKGKDVELRCDPISGHTALYWYRQSLGQGLEFLIYFQGNSAPDKSGLPSDRFSAERTGGSVSTLTIQRTQQEDSAVYLCASSFLSNYGYTFGSGTRLTVV.

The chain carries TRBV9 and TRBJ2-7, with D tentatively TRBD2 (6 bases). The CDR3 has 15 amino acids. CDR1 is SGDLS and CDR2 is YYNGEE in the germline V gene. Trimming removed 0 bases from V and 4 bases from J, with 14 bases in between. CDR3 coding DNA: TGTGCCAGCAGCGTAGCTGCGGTAGCGGAGTACGAGCAGTACTTC. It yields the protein CASSVAAVAEYEQYF.

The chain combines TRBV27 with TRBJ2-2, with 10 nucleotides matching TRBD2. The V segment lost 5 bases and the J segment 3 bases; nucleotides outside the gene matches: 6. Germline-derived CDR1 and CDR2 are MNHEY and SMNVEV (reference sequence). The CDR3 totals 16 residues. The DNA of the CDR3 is TGTGCCAGCAGTACTTCTAGCGGGAGAGACACCGGGGAGCTGTTTTTT. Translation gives CASSTSSGRDTGELFF.

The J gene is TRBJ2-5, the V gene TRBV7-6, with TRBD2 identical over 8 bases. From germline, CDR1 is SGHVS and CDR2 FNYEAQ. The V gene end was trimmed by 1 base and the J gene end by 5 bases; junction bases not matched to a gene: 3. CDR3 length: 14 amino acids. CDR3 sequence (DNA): TGTGCCAGCAGCTTAGGAGGACTAGCCGAGACCCAGTACTTC. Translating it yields CASSLGGLAETQYF.

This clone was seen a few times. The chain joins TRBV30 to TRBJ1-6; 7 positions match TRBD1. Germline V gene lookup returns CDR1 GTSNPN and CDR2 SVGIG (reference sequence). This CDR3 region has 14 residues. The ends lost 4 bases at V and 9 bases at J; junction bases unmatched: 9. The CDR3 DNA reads TGTGCCTGGACCTCCGGAGGGGGCGGTTCACCCCTCCACTTT. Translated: CAWTSGGGGSPLHF.

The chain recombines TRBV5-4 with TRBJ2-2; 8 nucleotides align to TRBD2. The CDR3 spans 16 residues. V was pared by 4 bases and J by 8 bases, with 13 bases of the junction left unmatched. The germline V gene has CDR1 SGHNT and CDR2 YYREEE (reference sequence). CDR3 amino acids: CASSPGTRGHAGELFF. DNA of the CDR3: TGTGCCAGCAGCCCCGGGACTAGGGGTCACGCAGGGGAGCTGTTTTTT.

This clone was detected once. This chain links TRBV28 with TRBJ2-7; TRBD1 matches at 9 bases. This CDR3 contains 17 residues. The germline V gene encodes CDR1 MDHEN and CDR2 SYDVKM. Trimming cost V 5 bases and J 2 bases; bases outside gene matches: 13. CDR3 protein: CASSPPPDRGLPYEQYF. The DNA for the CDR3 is TGTGCCAGCAGTCCCCCCCCGGACAGGGGCCTTCCCTACGAGCAGTACTTC. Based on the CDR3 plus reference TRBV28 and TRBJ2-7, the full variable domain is DVKVTQSSRYLVKRTGEKVFLECVQDMDHENMFWYRQDPGLGLRLIYFSYDVKMKEKGDIPEGYSVSREKKERFSLILESASTNQTSMYLCASSPPPDRGLPYEQYFGPGTRLTVT.